This passage covers 5 T cell receptor beta chains from one sample sequenced in a study of blood T cell repertoires in COVID-19. Sequenced by immunoSEQ multiplex PCR; TCRdb stores in-frame clones only, minus some. Of around 60,000 clones listed, roughly 72% are singletons. Sequenced: peripheral blood. The receptor set was obtained from an older woman with COVID-19, enrolled during active disease.

The V gene is TRBV11-2, the J gene TRBJ2-3; D not certain. In germline, CDR1 is SGHAT, CDR2 FQNNGV. This CDR3 contains 14 residues. V was shortened by 1 base and J by 5 bases, with 10 bases between the two germline ends. As DNA, the CDR3 is TGTGCCAGCAGCTTAGGCGCCCATGTAGATACGCAGTATTTT. Amino acid sequence: CASSLGAHVDTQYF.

This clone is termed medium-sized. V and J are TRBV2 and TRBJ2-2, with no clear D. Germline values: CDR1 SNHLY, CDR2 FYNNEI. CDR3 size: 15 residues. V was pared by 1 base and J by 6 bases, with 12 bases between. Here the CDR3 DNA reads TGTGCCAGCAGTGAAGGGTCGGTTAGCCCCGGGGAGCTGTTTTTT. Amino acids: CASSEGSVSPGELFF.

The CDR3 DNA follows: TGTGCCACCAGTGGCCAGGACTGGGGCTACACCTTC. Translating it yields CATSGQDWGYTF. V usage is TRBV24-1 and J usage is TRBJ1-2; no firm D call. Per germline, CDR1 KGHDR and CDR2 SFDVKD. With 5 bases removed from V and 8 bases from J, the gap between germline ends came to 11 bases. This CDR3 region has 12 residues.

This chain connects TRBV28 to TRBJ1-2; no definite D call. Germline CDR1 is MDHEN and CDR2 is SYDVKM. The CDR3 consists of 13 residues. Trimming pared 9 bases from V and 0 bases from J, leaving 11 bases between. Written as DNA, the CDR3 is TGTGCCAGTTATACAGAGACTAACTATGGCTACACCTTC. Protein sequence: CASYTETNYGYTF.

CDR3: CASSSLERGPINYGYTF. CDR3 nucleotide sequence: TGTGCCAGCAGCTCCCTGGAGAGGGGGCCGATTAACTATGGCTACACCTTC. The chain uses TRBV5-5 and TRBJ1-2; 7 positions agree with TRBD1. CDR3 length equals 17 residues. Trimming cost V 3 bases and J 1 base; bases outside gene matches: 12. Per the germline V gene, CDR1 is SGHKS and CDR2 is YYEKEE (reference sequence).